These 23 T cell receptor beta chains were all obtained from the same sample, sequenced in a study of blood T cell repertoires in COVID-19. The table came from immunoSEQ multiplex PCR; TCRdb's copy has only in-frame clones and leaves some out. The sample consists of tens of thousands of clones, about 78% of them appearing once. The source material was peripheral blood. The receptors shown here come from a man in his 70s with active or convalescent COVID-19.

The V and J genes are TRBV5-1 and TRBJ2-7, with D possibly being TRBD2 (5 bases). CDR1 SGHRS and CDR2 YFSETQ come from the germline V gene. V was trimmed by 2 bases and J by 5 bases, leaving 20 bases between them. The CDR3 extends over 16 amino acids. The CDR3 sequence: CASSLSMRENRNEQYF. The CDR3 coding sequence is TGCGCCAGCAGCTTATCTATGAGGGAGAATCGCAACGAGCAGTACTTC.

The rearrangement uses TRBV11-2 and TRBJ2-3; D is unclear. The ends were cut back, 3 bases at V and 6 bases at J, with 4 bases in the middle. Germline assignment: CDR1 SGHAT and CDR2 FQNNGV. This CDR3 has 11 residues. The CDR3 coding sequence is TGTGCCAGCAGCTTTATGGATACGCAGTATTTT. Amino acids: CASSFMDTQYF.

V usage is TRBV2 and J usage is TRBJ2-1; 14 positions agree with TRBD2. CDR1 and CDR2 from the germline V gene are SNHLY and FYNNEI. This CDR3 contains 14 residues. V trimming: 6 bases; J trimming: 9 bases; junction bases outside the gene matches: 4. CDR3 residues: CASSAGLAGGEQFF. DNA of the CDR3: TGTGCCAGCAGCGCTGGACTAGCGGGGGGTGAGCAGTTCTTC.

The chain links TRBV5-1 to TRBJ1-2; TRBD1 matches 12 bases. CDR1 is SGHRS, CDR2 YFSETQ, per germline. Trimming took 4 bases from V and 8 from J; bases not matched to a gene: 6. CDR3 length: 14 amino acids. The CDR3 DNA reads TGCGCCAGCAGCAGGGGACAGGGGGCTGAGGGCTACACCTTC. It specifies CASSRGQGAEGYTF. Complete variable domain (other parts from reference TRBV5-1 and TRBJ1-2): KAGVTQTPRYLIKTRGQQVTLSCSPISGHRSVSWYQQTPGQGLQFLFEYFSETQRNKGNFPGRFSGRQFSNSRSEMNVSTLELGDSALYLCASSRGQGAEGYTFGSGTRLTVV.

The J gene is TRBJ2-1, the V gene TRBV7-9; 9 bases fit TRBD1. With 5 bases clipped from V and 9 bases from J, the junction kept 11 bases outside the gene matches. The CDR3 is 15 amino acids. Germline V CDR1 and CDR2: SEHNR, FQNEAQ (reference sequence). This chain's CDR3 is CASSPPGQGNREQFF. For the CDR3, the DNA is TGTGCCAGCAGCCCCCCGGGACAGGGAAACCGTGAGCAGTTCTTC.

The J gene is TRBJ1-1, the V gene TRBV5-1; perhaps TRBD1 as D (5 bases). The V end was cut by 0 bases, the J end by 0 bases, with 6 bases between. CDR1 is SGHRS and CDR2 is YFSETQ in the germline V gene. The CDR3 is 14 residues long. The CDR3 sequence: CASSLDRMNTEAFF. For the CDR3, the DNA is TGCGCCAGCAGCTTGGACAGGATGAACACTGAAGCTTTCTTT.

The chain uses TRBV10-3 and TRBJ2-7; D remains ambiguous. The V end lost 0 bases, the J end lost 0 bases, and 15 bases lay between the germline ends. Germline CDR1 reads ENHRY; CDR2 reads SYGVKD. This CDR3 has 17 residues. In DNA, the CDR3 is TGTGCCATCAGTGAGTCATATCGGCCCGGAGTCTCCTACGAGCAGTACTTC. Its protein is CAISESYRPGVSYEQYF.

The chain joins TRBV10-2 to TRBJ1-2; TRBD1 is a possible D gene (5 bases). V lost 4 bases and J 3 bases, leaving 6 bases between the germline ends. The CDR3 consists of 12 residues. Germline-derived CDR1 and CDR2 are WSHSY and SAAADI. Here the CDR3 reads CASSAQDYGYTF. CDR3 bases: TGCGCCAGCAGTGCACAGGACTATGGCTACACCTTC.

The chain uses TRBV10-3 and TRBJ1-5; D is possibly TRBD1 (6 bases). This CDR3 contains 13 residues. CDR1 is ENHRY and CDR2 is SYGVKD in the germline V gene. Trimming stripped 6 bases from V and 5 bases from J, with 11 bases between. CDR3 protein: CAISQDRDQPQHF. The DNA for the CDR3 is TGTGCCATCAGCCAGGACAGAGATCAGCCCCAGCATTTT.

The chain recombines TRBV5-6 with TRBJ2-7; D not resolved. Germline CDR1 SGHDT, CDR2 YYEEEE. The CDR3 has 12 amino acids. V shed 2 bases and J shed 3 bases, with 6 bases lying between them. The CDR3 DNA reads TGTGCCAGCAGCTTCCACTACTACGAGCAGTACTTC. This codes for CASSFHYYEQYF.

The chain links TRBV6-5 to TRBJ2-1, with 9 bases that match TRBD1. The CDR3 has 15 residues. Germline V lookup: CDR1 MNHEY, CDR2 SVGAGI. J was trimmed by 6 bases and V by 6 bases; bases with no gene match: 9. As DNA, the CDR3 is TGTGCCAGCAGAGCCGGGACAGGGCGGATCAATGAGCAGTTCTTC. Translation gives CASRAGTGRINEQFF.

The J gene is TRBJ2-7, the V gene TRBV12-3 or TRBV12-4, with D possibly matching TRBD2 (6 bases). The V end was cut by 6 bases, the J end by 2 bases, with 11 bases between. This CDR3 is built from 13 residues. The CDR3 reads CASSSRRAYEQYF. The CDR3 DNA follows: TGTGCCAGCAGCTCCCGGAGGGCCTACGAGCAGTACTTC.

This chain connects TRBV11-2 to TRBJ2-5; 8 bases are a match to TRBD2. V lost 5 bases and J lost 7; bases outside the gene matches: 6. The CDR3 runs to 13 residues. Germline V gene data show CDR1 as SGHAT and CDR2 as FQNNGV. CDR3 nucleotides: TGTGCCAGCAGCCGGAGCGGGGGAACGACCCAGTACTTC. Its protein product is CASSRSGGTTQYF.

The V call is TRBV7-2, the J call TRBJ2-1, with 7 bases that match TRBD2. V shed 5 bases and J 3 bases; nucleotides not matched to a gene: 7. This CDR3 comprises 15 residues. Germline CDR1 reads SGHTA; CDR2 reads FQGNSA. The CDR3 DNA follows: TGTGCCAGCAGCCTAGACTCTAGCGGCTACAATGAGCAGTTCTTC. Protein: CASSLDSSGYNEQFF.

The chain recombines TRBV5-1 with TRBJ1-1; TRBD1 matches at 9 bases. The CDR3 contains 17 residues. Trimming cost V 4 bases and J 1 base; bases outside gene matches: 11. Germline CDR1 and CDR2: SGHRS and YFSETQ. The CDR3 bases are TGCGCCAGCAGCGGGACAGGGCGGGAGAAGGAGAACACTGAAGCTTTCTTT. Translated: CASSGTGREKENTEAFF. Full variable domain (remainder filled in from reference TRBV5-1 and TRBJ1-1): KAGVTQTPRYLIKTRGQQVTLSCSPISGHRSVSWYQQTPGQGLQFLFEYFSETQRNKGNFPGRFSGRQFSNSRSEMNVSTLELGDSALYLCASSGTGREKENTEAFFGQGTRLTVV.

Here the CDR3 DNA reads TGCAGCGTGTTCAGACAGGGCACTGAAGCTTTCTTT. Translation: CSVFRQGTEAFF. V gene TRBV29-1 combines with J gene TRBJ1-1; 7 nucleotides align to TRBD1. V shed 6 bases and J 4 bases; nucleotides not matched to a gene: 5. Looked up from germline, CDR1 is SQVTM and CDR2 is ANQGSEA. This CDR3 is 12 amino acids long.

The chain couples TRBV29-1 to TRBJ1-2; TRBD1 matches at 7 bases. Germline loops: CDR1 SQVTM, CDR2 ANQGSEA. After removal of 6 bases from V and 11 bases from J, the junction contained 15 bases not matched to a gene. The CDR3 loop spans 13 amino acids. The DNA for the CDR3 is TGCAGCGTCGAATCGACAGGGCGACGGGTGTACACCTTC. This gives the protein CSVESTGRRVYTF. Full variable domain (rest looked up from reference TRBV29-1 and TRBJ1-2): SAVISQKPSRDICQRGTSLTIQCQVDSQVTMMFWYRQQPGQSLTLIATANQGSEATYESGFVIDKFPISRPNLTFSTLTVSNMSPEDSSIYLCSVESTGRRVYTFGSGTRLTVV.

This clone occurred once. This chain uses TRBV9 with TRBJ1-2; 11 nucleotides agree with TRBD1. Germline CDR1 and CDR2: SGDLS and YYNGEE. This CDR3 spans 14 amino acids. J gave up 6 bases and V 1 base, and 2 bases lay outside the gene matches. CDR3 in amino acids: CASSVSGQGDGYTF. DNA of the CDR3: TGTGCCAGCAGCGTATCGGGACAGGGGGATGGCTACACCTTC.

This CDR3 is CASSLAGSAGTQYF. CDR3 nucleotide sequence: TGTGCCAGCAGCTTGGCAGGGTCCGCCGGTACGCAGTATTTT. This rearrangement joins TRBV5-6 to TRBJ2-3; possibly TRBD1 for D (5 bases). The V gene lost 0 bases and the J gene lost 8 bases, with 13 bases spanning the gap. Germline V gene data show CDR1 as SGHDT and CDR2 as YYEEEE. This CDR3 has 14 residues.

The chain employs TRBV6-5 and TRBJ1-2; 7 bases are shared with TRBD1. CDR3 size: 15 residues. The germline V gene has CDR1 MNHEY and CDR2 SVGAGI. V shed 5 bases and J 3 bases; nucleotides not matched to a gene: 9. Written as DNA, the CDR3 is TGTGCCAGCAGTCCCCAACAGGGGCTTTACTATGGCTACACCTTC. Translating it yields CASSPQQGLYYGYTF.

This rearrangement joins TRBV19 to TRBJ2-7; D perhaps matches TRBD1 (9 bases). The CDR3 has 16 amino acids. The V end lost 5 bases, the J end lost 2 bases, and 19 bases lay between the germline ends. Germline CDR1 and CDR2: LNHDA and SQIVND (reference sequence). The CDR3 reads CASSFRGGQGAYEQYF. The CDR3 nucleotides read TGTGCCAGTAGTTTCCGGGGGGGACAGGGTGCCTACGAGCAGTACTTC.

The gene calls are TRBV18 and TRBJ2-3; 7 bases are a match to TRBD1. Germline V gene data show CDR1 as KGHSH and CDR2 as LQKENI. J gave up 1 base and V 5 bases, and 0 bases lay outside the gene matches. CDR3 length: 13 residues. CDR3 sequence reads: CASSTGGTDTQYF. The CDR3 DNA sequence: TGTGCCAGCTCAACAGGGGGCACAGATACGCAGTATTTT. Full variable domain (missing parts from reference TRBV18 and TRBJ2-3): NAGVMQNPRHLVRRRGQEARLRCSPMKGHSHVYWYRQLPEEGLKFMVYLQKENIIDESGMPKERFSAEFPKEGPSILRIQQVVRGDSAAYFCASSTGGTDTQYFGPGTRLTVL.

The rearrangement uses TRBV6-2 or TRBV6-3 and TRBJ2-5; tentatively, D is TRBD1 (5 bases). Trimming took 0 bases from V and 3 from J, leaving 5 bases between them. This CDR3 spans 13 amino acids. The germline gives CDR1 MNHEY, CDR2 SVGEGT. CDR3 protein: CASSYSTEETQYF. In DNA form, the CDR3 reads TGTGCCAGCAGTTACTCGACAGAAGAGACCCAGTACTTC.